This passage covers 22 T cell receptor beta chains from one sample sequenced in a study of technical replicates of blood from several donors. The table came from immunoSEQ multiplex PCR; TCRdb's copy has only in-frame clones and leaves some out. The sample has under 95,000 clones; 94% are singletons. Sequencing was performed on T cells isolated from PBMCs. The receptor set was obtained from a human donor in good health.

This clone occurred once. This chain joins TRBV11-2 and TRBJ1-1; no reliable D call. V lost 5 bases and J 0 bases, leaving 13 bases between the germline ends. In germline, CDR1 is SGHAT, CDR2 FQNNGV. The CDR3 loop spans 15 amino acids. This CDR3 is CASSPPGSMNTEAFF. CDR3 DNA sequence: TGTGCCAGCAGCCCCCCGGGGAGCATGAACACTGAAGCTTTCTTT. The entire variable domain, with the rest obtained from reference TRBV11-2 and TRBJ1-1, is as follows: EAGVAQSPRYKIIEKRQSVAFWCNPISGHATLYWYQQILGQGPKLLIQFQNNGVVDDSQLPKDRFSAERLKGVDSTLKIQPAKLEDSAVYLCASSPPGSMNTEAFFGQGTRLTVV.

J is TRBJ2-7 and V is TRBV19; 10 nucleotides align to TRBD2. The germline CDR1 and CDR2 sequences are LNHDA and SQIVND (reference sequence). J lost 0 bases, V lost 4 bases, and 3 bases had no gene match. The CDR3 covers 15 residues. CDR3 protein: CASSTQRGGSYEQYF. The CDR3 bases are TGTGCCAGTAGTACCCAGCGGGGGGGCTCCTACGAGCAGTACTTC. The variable domain in full, completed from reference TRBV19 and TRBJ2-7, reads DGGITQSPKYLFRKEGQNVTLSCEQNLNHDAMYWYRQDPGQGLRLIYYSQIVNDFQKGDIAEGYSVSREKKESFPLTVTSAQKNPTAFYLCASSTQRGGSYEQYFGPGTRLTVT.

The chain couples TRBV13 to TRBJ1-1, with D possibly being TRBD1 (6 bases). CDR3 size: 14 residues. V lost 0 bases to trimming and J lost 4 bases, with 9 bases between them. The V gene's germline CDR1 is PRHDT and CDR2 FYEKMQ (reference sequence). The chain's CDR3 is CASSLGQGRTEAFF. The CDR3, as DNA: TGTGCCAGCAGCTTAGGCCAGGGGCGCACTGAAGCTTTCTTT.

The chain has TRBV18 and TRBJ2-2; a weak D match, TRBD1 (5 bases). Germline V gives CDR1 KGHSH, CDR2 LQKENI. V was cut by 1 base and J by 0 bases, with 9 bases left in between. The CDR3 runs 16 residues. The CDR3 DNA reads TGTGCCAGCTCACCACTCGAAGGGGCGAACACCGGGGAGCTGTTTTTT. This codes for CASSPLEGANTGELFF.

The J gene is TRBJ1-5, the V gene TRBV7-9; perhaps TRBD1 as D (6 bases). The length of the CDR3 is 13 residues. The ends were cut back, 5 bases at V and 5 bases at J, with 10 bases in the middle. Germline assignment: CDR1 SEHNR and CDR2 FQNEAQ (reference sequence). Here the CDR3 DNA reads TGTGCCAGCAGCGCGTCAGGGGATCAGCCCCAGCATTTT. Translating gives CASSASGDQPQHF.

This CDR3 reads CASSPDVGAGNTIYF. CDR3 in DNA: TGTGCCAGCAGCCCCGATGTAGGGGCTGGAAACACCATATATTTT. This chain uses TRBV7-8 with TRBJ1-3; TRBD1 might be the D (5 bases). CDR3 length: 15 amino acids. Trimming stripped 5 bases from V and 2 bases from J, with 13 bases between. Germline assignment: CDR1 SGHVS and CDR2 FQNEAQ.

The chain recombines TRBV19 with TRBJ1-1, with 9 bases that match TRBD1. After removal of 8 bases from V and 6 bases from J, the junction contained 7 bases not matched to a gene. This CDR3 has 13 amino acids. CDR1 LNHDA and CDR2 SQIVND come from the germline V gene (reference sequence). CDR3 loop: CASRRQGDAEAFF. The CDR3 DNA is TGTGCCAGTCGCAGACAGGGGGACGCTGAAGCTTTCTTT.

The V call is TRBV5-1, the J call TRBJ2-5, with a tentative D call TRBD1 (5 bases). The CDR3 runs 13 residues. Germline V gene sequence: CDR1 SGHRS, CDR2 YFSETQ. V was pared by 3 bases and J by 4 bases, with 10 bases between. The CDR3 nucleotides read TGCGCCAGCAGCTCCCAGGGTGGAGAGACCCAGTACTTC. Protein: CASSSQGGETQYF.

The chain uses TRBV30 and TRBJ1-3; D might be TRBD1 (5 bases). Germline V gives CDR1 GTSNPN, CDR2 SVGIG (reference sequence). V lost 4 bases to trimming and J lost 0 bases, with 13 bases between them. The CDR3 length is 15 residues. The CDR3 sequence: CAWIPGLTSGNTIYF. In nucleotides, the CDR3 is TGTGCCTGGATTCCGGGACTGACCTCTGGAAACACCATATATTTT.

This clone was seen only once. The rearrangement links TRBV27 to TRBJ2-7; 7 nucleotides agree with TRBD2. Germline-derived CDR1 and CDR2 are MNHEY and SMNVEV (reference sequence). V gave up 0 bases and J gave up 1 base; unmatched junction bases: 0. This CDR3 region has 14 residues. The DNA of the CDR3 is TGTGCCAGCAGTTTATCGGGGGGGTCCTACGAGCAGTACTTC. It specifies CASSLSGGSYEQYF.

This chain links TRBV6-1 with TRBJ2-7; D not certain. The CDR3 consists of 10 residues. Germline V lookup: CDR1 MNHNS, CDR2 SASEGT. Trimming shortened V by 8 bases and J by 4 bases, and 6 bases separated the two germline ends. The CDR3 nucleotides are TGTGCCAGCGCAACATACGAGCAGTACTTC. Protein product: CASATYEQYF.

The rearrangement joins TRBV27 to TRBJ1-1; D unresolved. V was clipped by 5 bases and J by 1 base, with 11 bases between them. Germline V gene data show CDR1 as MNHEY and CDR2 as SMNVEV (reference sequence). The CDR3 length is 14 residues. CDR3 amino acids: CASSPGEPNTEAFF. The DNA for the CDR3 is TGTGCCAGCAGTCCAGGCGAGCCGAACACTGAAGCTTTCTTT.

The chain has TRBV30 and TRBJ2-3, with 8 positions matching TRBD1. V was pared by 6 bases and J by 1 base, with 6 bases of the junction left unmatched. CDR1 is GTSNPN, CDR2 SVGIG, per germline (reference sequence). The CDR3 is 14 amino acids. In DNA form, the CDR3 reads TGTGCCTGCCGACAGGGGAGTGGCACAGATACGCAGTATTTT. This gives the protein CACRQGSGTDTQYF.

The CDR3 protein is CATSTRAKTMNTEAFF. CDR3 bases: TGTGCCACCTCGACAAGGGCAAAGACTATGAACACTGAAGCTTTCTTT. The chain employs TRBV15 and TRBJ1-1; unclear D gene. Germline V lookup: CDR1 LNHNV, CDR2 YYDKDF (reference sequence). Trimming took 8 bases from V and 0 from J, leaving 19 bases between them. This CDR3 comprises 16 residues.

V gene TRBV18 combines with J gene TRBJ2-1, with a weak D call TRBD1 (6 bases). Germline V gene data show CDR1 as KGHSH and CDR2 as LQKENI. CDR3 length equals 15 residues. V lost 3 bases and J 7 bases, leaving 16 bases between the germline ends. For the CDR3, the DNA is TGTGCCAGCTCACCGGAGGTGGGGGCGTTAAATGAGCAGTTCTTC. This encodes CASSPEVGALNEQFF.

The chain carries TRBV6-5 and TRBJ1-1, with D tentatively TRBD1 (5 bases). The V and J ends lost 6 bases and 3 bases respectively, with 14 bases between them. The CDR3 runs to 14 residues. Germline CDR1 MNHEY, CDR2 SVGAGI. The CDR3 protein is CASRRTIGDTEAFF. The CDR3 DNA follows: TGTGCCAGCAGGAGGACAATAGGGGACACTGAAGCTTTCTTT.

This chain connects TRBV7-6 to TRBJ2-3; D uncertain. The germline V and J ends were trimmed by 9 bases and 0 bases, with 10 bases remaining between them. Germline V gene data show CDR1 as SGHVS and CDR2 as FNYEAQ. The CDR3 runs 13 residues. In DNA form, the CDR3 reads TGTGCCAGGAGGTCCGCTAGCACAGATACGCAGTATTTT. It yields the protein CARRSASTDTQYF.

V and J are TRBV11-3 and TRBJ1-2; 8 bases align to TRBD1. Germline assignment: CDR1 SGHNT and CDR2 YENEEA. CDR3 length: 19 residues. With 0 bases clipped from V and 0 bases from J, the junction kept 12 bases outside the gene matches. The CDR3 DNA is TGTGCCAGCAGCTTAGAAAGAAGGGACAGGAAGGATTCTAACTATGGCTACACCTTC. It specifies CASSLERRDRKDSNYGYTF.

V usage is TRBV7-2 and J usage is TRBJ1-1, with D perhaps matching TRBD1 (5 bases). Germline assignment: CDR1 SGHTA and CDR2 FQGNSA. The CDR3 spans 13 residues. V lost 4 bases to trimming and J lost 4 bases, with 10 bases between them. Written as DNA, the CDR3 is TGTGCCAGCAGCTGGGGGGTGAGCACTGAAGCTTTCTTT. It is translated as CASSWGVSTEAFF.

The rearrangement links TRBV14 to TRBJ1-6, with no clear D. This CDR3 is 17 amino acids long. Trimming removed 0 bases at V and 0 bases at J, with 9 bases between. Germline CDR1 and CDR2: SGHDN and FVKESK. CDR3 coding DNA: TGTGCCAGCAGCCAAGAGGACGGGAGCTCCTATAATTCACCCCTCCACTTT. Residues: CASSQEDGSSYNSPLHF.

The chain is built from TRBV19 and TRBJ2-7; TRBD1 matches at 7 bases. The CDR3 loop spans 16 amino acids. The ends lost 8 bases at V and 0 bases at J; junction bases unmatched: 13. Germline lookup yields CDR1 LNHDA and CDR2 SQIVND (reference sequence). As DNA, the CDR3 is TGTGCCAGTTCCGACCGACCGGGACAGAGCTCCTACGAGCAGTACTTC. Protein: CASSDRPGQSSYEQYF.

The rearrangement links TRBV27 to TRBJ1-1; 8 nucleotides match TRBD1. Per the germline V gene, CDR1 is MNHEY and CDR2 is SMNVEV (reference sequence). Unmatched junction bases numbered 3, after V lost 6 bases and J lost 3 bases. The CDR3 is made up of 13 amino acids. The DNA of the CDR3 is TGTGCCAGCAGCCGACAGGGGTACACTGAAGCTTTCTTT. Translating gives CASSRQGYTEAFF.